Listed below are T cell receptor beta chains from one sample, sequenced in a study of CD8+ T cells in alopecia areata. Sequencing used immunoSEQ multiplex PCR; TCRdb keeps in-frame clones, though not all of them. The table has over 120,000 clones, about 59% seen once. This sample comprised CD8+ T cells sorted from blood, obtained at week 4, from a patient treated with tofacitinib. Receptor source: a human donor with alopecia areata. The CDR3 runs from the conserved cysteine through the conserved F or W. The order of the fields is J gene, D gene, V gene, clone size, CDR3 length, CDR3 protein, CDR3 DNA. A D gene is named only where the DNA matches it firmly. Some rows mark clone size as missing; the rest say once, few, many or name a class of expanded clone.

TRBJ2-7 TRBD1 TRBV9 NA 17 CASSTGQGPYERDEQYF TGTGCCAGCAGCACCGGACAGGGCCCTTACGAGCGGGACGAGCAGTACTTC
TRBJ1-2 NA TRBV29-1 NA 14 CSVSEGGDIYGYTF TGCAGCGTTAGTGAGGGGGGCGATATCTATGGCTACACCTTC
TRBJ2-7 NA TRBV13 few 12 CASSLGYYEQYF TGTGCCAGCAGCTTGGGGTACTACGAGCAGTACTTC
TRBJ2-5 NA TRBV6-5 NA 15 CASSYSWPPQETQYF TGTGCCAGCAGTTACTCTTGGCCTCCACAAGAGACCCAGTACTTC
TRBJ2-2 TRBD1 TRBV19 NA 19 CASSTLTFWTGERTGELFF TGTGCCAGTAGTACCCTTACCTTTTGGACAGGGGAGAGGACCGGGGAGCTGTTTTTT
TRBJ2-1 NA TRBV7-9 NA 12 CASSLRGDEQFF TGTGCCAGCAGCTTAAGGGGGGATGAGCAGTTCTTC
TRBJ2-2 NA TRBV27 NA 11 CASTSAGELFF TGTGCCAGCACTAGCGCCGGGGAGCTGTTTTTT
TRBJ1-1 TRBD1 TRBV14 NA 16 CASSQLWTGANTEAFF TGTGCCAGCAGCCAATTGTGGACAGGGGCGAACACTGAAGCTTTCTTT
TRBJ2-3 NA TRBV7-9 NA 12 CASSSLEDTQYF TGTGCCAGCAGCTCGTTGGAAGATACGCAGTATTTT
TRBJ1-5 NA TRBV5-1 NA 14 CASREGTDTSPQHF TGCGCCAGCAGAGAAGGGACCGACACATCGCCCCAGCATTTT
TRBJ2-7 TRBD2 TRBV5-6 once 13 CASSLELAREQYF TGTGCCAGCAGCTTGGAACTAGCGCGTGAGCAGTACTTC
TRBJ2-1 NA TRBV11-3 NA 17 CASSLELGGEDYNEQFF TGTGCCAGCAGCTTAGAGTTGGGTGGGGAAGACTACAATGAGCAGTTCTTC
TRBJ2-7 TRBD1 TRBV4-1 NA 14 CASSPLTGPHEQYF TGCGCCAGCAGCCCATTGACAGGGCCCCACGAGCAGTACTTC
TRBJ2-7 NA TRBV7-3 few 13 CASSAGEGYEQYF TGTGCCAGCAGCGCCGGAGAGGGCTACGAGCAGTACTTC